This entry is about one T cell receptor beta chain. The target antigen is unknown. The data belong to a study of cytomegalovirus exposure and HLA in healthy donors. The CDR3 is 15 amino acids. Looked up from germline, CDR1 is SGHRS and CDR2 is YFSETQ. Trimming removed 4 bases from V and 0 bases from J, with 11 bases in between. PCR amplification relied on 60 Vbeta primers (plus 13 Jbeta primers). Only in-frame clones appear in the TCRdb table, and some are missing; sequencing was by immunoSEQ multiplex PCR. The table has about 150,000 clones, around three fifths seen once; the top ten hold approximately 1.8%. Study results and limitations: 164 TCR beta chains were listed as cytomegalovirus-associated. Researchers reported that a few CMV-associated chains were confirmed in vitro as CMV antigen-specific. In a later analysis, TCR association rates varied by HLA locus: DRB1 most, HLA-C fewest.

V usage is TRBV5-1 and J usage is TRBJ1-5, with D possibly being TRBD1 (6 bases). This clonotype originated in a male donor in good health and CMV-seronegative. Sequences were obtained from PBMCs. The CDR3 region is CASSLGQISNQPQHF. The CDR3 DNA reads TGCGCCAGCAGCCTTGGACAGATTAGCAATCAGCCCCAGCATTTT.